This entry features one TCR beta chain sequence. Followed longitudinally, the Seattle patients had been enrolled during active infection. This sample stems from a study of blood T cell repertoires in COVID-19. Overall study context: Samples came from the United States, Italy and Spain, spanning acute and convalescent COVID-19. In each case, the material was cDNA or gDNA derived from T cells, B-cell-depleted T cells, or PBMCs.

Per the original data handling: Estimation of nucleated cell counts relied on the amplification of reference gene primers. Libraries were prepared by immunoSEQ multiplex PCR; TCRdb keeps only in-frame clonotypes and omits some of them. V and J calls and clone size come straight from that table; D and trimming were deduced from the DNA. Of some 150,000 clones listed, 65% to 90% were seen once; the top ten hold around 10%. Germline lookup yields CDR1 SGHNT and CDR2 YENEEA. The CDR3 sequence is 13 residues long. The V and J ends lost 5 bases and 6 bases respectively, with 11 bases between them. The specimen sequenced was peripheral blood. The TCR originated in a woman aged 55-69 years with COVID-19, enrolled during active disease. This rearrangement joins TRBV11-3 to TRBJ2-1, with D possibly being TRBD2 (5 bases). The CDR3 loop reads CASSLDYFNEQFF. The CDR3 DNA reads TGTGCCAGCAGCCTCGACTACTTCAATGAGCAGTTCTTC.